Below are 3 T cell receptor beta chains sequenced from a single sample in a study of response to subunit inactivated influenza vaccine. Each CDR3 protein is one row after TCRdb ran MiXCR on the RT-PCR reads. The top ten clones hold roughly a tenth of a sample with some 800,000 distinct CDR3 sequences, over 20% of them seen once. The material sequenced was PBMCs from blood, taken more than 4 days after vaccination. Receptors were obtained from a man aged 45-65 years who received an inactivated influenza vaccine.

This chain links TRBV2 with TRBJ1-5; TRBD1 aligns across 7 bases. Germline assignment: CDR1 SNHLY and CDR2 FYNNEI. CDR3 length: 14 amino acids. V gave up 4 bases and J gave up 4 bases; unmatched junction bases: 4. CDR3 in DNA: TGTGCCAGCAGTGGGACAGGAATTAATCAGCCCCAGCATTTT. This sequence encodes CASSGTGINQPQHF.

CDR3 residues: CASSRGQGGYTDTQYF. The CDR3 nucleotides read TGCGCCAGCAGCCGGGGACAGGGAGGGTACACAGATACGCAGTATTTT. The V and J genes are TRBV4-1 and TRBJ2-3; 9 bases fit TRBD1. V dropped 4 bases and J dropped 2; count of bases not matched to a gene: 7. The CDR3 sequence is 16 residues long. Germline V gives CDR1 MGHRA, CDR2 YSYEKL.

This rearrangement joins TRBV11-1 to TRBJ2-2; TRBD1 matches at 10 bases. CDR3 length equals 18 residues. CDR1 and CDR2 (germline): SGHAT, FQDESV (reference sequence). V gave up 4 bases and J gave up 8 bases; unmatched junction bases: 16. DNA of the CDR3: TGTGCCAGCAGCTCCATCCCCACGGGACAGGGGATTTTTGGGGAGCTGTTTTTT. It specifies CASSSIPTGQGIFGELFF.